The 9 T cell receptor beta chains below were found in one sample sequenced in a study of T-cell reconstitution after alpha-beta-depleted transplantation in children. The TCRbeta library was prepared with unique molecular identifiers. TCRdb called the PCR reads again in MiXCR, with one record for every CDR3 protein. The table shows fewer than 550,000 distinct CDR3 sequences, with around 15% occurring only once. The sample was PBMCs, mostly from graft donor cells, taken 360 days after TCRalphabeta/CD19-depleted stem cell transplant. The receptors derive from a boy under two years old who had a stem cell transplant for Wiskott-Aldrich syndrome, so the T cells may come from the graft donor.

This clonotype has only a few counts. V gene TRBV5-1 combines with J gene TRBJ2-3; 8 nucleotides match TRBD2. The CDR3 is 16 amino acids. V was clipped by 1 base and J by 3 bases; unmatched bases: 7. Per germline, CDR1 SGHRS and CDR2 YFSETQ. In DNA form, the CDR3 reads TGCGCCAGCAGCTTGATGAACGGGGGGGCAACAGATACGCAGTATTTT. It specifies CASSLMNGGATDTQYF.

This clonotype was seen at least ten times. The chain links TRBV7-2 to TRBJ2-1; no clear D. CDR3 size: 17 residues. V gave up 1 base and J gave up 0 bases, with 13 bases separating them. Germline-derived CDR1 and CDR2 are SGHTA and FQGNSA. In DNA form, the CDR3 reads TGTGCCAGCAGCTTAGTGACCGGGCCCACCTCCTACAATGAGCAGTTCTTC. This codes for CASSLVTGPTSYNEQFF.

The chain recombines TRBV18 with TRBJ2-7; D not resolved. The CDR3 is 14 amino acids. CDR1 is KGHSH and CDR2 is LQKENI in the germline V gene. V lost 2 bases, J lost 2 bases, and 10 bases lay in between. As DNA, the CDR3 is TGTGCCAGCTCACCATCCGTAGGAGCCTACGAGCAGTACTTC. It specifies CASSPSVGAYEQYF.

This chain connects TRBV7-9 to TRBJ2-7; D call uncertain. This CDR3 has 12 residues. Germline lookup yields CDR1 SEHNR and CDR2 FQNEAQ (reference sequence). With 3 bases removed from V and 6 bases from J, the gap between germline ends came to 9 bases. In DNA, the CDR3 is TGTGCCAGCAGCTTCAAACATGGCGAGCAGTACTTC. It yields the protein CASSFKHGEQYF.

The CDR3 spells CASSLERGNEKLFF. CDR3 DNA sequence: TGTGCCAGCAGCTTAGAAAGGGGGAATGAAAAACTGTTTTTT. V gene TRBV7-9 combines with J gene TRBJ1-4, with D maybe TRBD1 (6 bases). Trimming removed 1 base at V and 5 bases at J, with 8 bases between. This CDR3 spans 14 amino acids. Germline V gives CDR1 SEHNR, CDR2 FQNEAQ (reference sequence).

The chain carries TRBV4-3 and TRBJ2-7; D might be TRBD1 (5 bases). The CDR3 covers 13 residues. V dropped 3 bases and J dropped 13 bases, with 19 bases sitting between them. The germline gives CDR1 LGHNA, CDR2 YSLEER. The CDR3 is CASSQDRQRSKYF. In nucleotides, the CDR3 is TGCGCCAGCAGCCAGGACCGACAGAGGTCAAAATACTTC.

The table lists this clonotype with a few counts. V and J are TRBV18 and TRBJ2-7; 12 nucleotides line up with TRBD1. The V segment lost 2 bases and the J segment 7 bases; nucleotides outside the gene matches: 3. The germline V gene encodes CDR1 KGHSH and CDR2 LQKENI. The CDR3 consists of 14 residues. CDR3 amino acids: CASSPGTGGDEQYF. In nucleotides, the CDR3 is TGTGCCAGCTCACCAGGGACAGGGGGCGATGAGCAGTACTTC.

The chain carries TRBV7-2 and TRBJ2-7; 8 positions agree with TRBD2. The V gene end was trimmed by 0 bases and the J gene end by 1 base; junction bases not matched to a gene: 2. Germline CDR1 is SGHTA and CDR2 is FQGNSA. CDR3 size: 15 residues. CDR3 DNA sequence: TGTGCCAGCAGCTTAGCAAAGCGGGGGTCCTACGAGCAGTACTTC. Translation: CASSLAKRGSYEQYF.

The sample holds a few counts of this clonotype. It may be a read error: a sequence one base away is much more abundant. The chain uses TRBV20-1 and TRBJ2-2; D not resolved. Deletions cut 1 base from V and 6 bases from J, with 12 bases between. The CDR3 is 14 residues long. Looked up from germline, CDR1 is DFQATT and CDR2 is SNEGSKA (reference sequence). CDR3 sequence reads: CSARGIRDPGELFF. DNA for the CDR3: TGCAGTGCTAGAGGTATAAGGGATCCCGGGGAGCTGTTTTTT.